This T cell receptor beta chain was recovered during a study of shared clonotypes between healthy human individuals. Repertoires were generated with immunoSEQ multiplex PCR, while TCRdb's copy carries only in-frame clones and drops some. The sample yields around 1.9 million clones, just over 90% seen once. Cells designated naive CD8 were CD45RO-negative and were positively selected for CCR7, with terminally differentiated effector memory CD45RA+ cells excluded. The length of the CDR3 is 13 residues. From germline, CDR1 is LNHNV and CDR2 YYDKDF (reference sequence). V gave up 3 bases and J gave up 0 bases, with 5 bases separating them. On this clone itself: Its antigen is as yet unknown.

Findings and caveats of the study: Naive subsets, compared against memory subsets, generally had larger estimated richness values.

The sample consisted of naive CD8+ T cells from PBMCs. The genes are TRBV15 and TRBJ2-5; D remains ambiguous. This clonotype was sampled from a man in his late teens or twenties in good health. Some clones in this sample may be carry-over from other donors' samples. CDR3 coding DNA: TGTGCCACCAGCAGTAGAAACCAAGAGACCCAGTACTTC. It yields the protein CATSSRNQETQYF. The whole variable domain, remainder taken from reference TRBV15 and TRBJ2-5, is DAMVIQNPRYQVTQFGKPVTLSCSQTLNHNVMYWYQQKSSQAPKLLFHYYDKDFNNEADTPDNFQSRRPNTSFCFLDIRSPGLGDTAMYLCATSSRNQETQYFGPGTRLLVL.